What follows are 11 T cell receptor beta chains derived from one specimen sequenced in a study of vaccination effects on CD4 cells after COVID-19. For these TCRs, the target antigens are not known. Profiled with immunoSEQ multiplex PCR; TCRdb holds only in-frame clones, not every one. Among approximately 31,000 clones listed, about two thirds were seen once. Viral peptide pool expansion of antigen-specific CD4+ T cells preceded sequencing in the ViraFEST assay. Following an approximately ten-day culture, CD4+ T cells were purified. SARS-CoV-2 infection was confirmed by PCR in the person between March and December 2020. The specimen was CD4+ T cells from PBMCs cultured with a peptide pool, collected before COVID-19 vaccination. The receptors come from a human donor who had a prior SARS-CoV-2 infection.

The J gene is TRBJ2-3, the V gene TRBV5-1; 10 bases are a match to TRBD1. Germline V gives CDR1 SGHRS, CDR2 YFSETQ. With 5 bases clipped from V and 3 bases from J, the junction kept 3 bases outside the gene matches. The CDR3 loop spans 14 amino acids. The CDR3 DNA sequence: TGCGCCAGCAGTAGGACAGGGGGAACAGATACGCAGTATTTT. It codes for CASSRTGGTDTQYF.

This sequence joins TRBV5-6 and TRBJ2-7; TRBD2 agrees at 7 bases. In germline, CDR1 is SGHDT, CDR2 YYEEEE. Losses at the gene ends were 4 bases for V and 3 bases for J; bases not matched to a gene: 13. This CDR3 region has 16 residues. CDR3 region: CASSLRFGGGVYEQYF. CDR3 DNA: TGTGCCAGCAGCCTCCGCTTTGGGGGAGGGGTCTACGAGCAGTACTTC.

This clone has only one observation. The CDR3 loop is CASSPGVGLNQPQHF. CDR3 sequence (DNA): TGTGCCAGCTCACCAGGAGTGGGTCTCAATCAGCCCCAGCATTTT. The chain recombines TRBV18 with TRBJ1-5; D gene ambiguous. This CDR3 spans 15 amino acids. V shed 2 bases and J shed 3 bases, with 11 bases lying between them. Per the germline V gene, CDR1 is KGHSH and CDR2 is LQKENI.

V is TRBV10-3 and J is TRBJ2-3; 15 bases are a match to TRBD2. The CDR3 is 16 residues long. The V gene end was trimmed by 4 bases and the J gene end by 3 bases; junction bases not matched to a gene: 2. Germline CDR1 ENHRY, CDR2 SYGVKD. The CDR3 nucleotides are TGTGCCATCAGTGGGACTAGCGGGGGGGGGACAGATACGCAGTATTTT. It is translated as CAISGTSGGGTDTQYF.

V is TRBV7-9 and J is TRBJ2-2; D gene uncertain. CDR1 is SEHNR and CDR2 is FQNEAQ in the germline V gene (reference sequence). V was trimmed by 5 bases and J by 2 bases, leaving 15 bases between them. The CDR3 covers 16 residues. CDR3 protein: CASSPRGVLNTGELFF. CDR3 nucleotide sequence: TGTGCCAGCAGCCCCAGAGGTGTCCTTAACACCGGGGAGCTGTTTTTT.

This clone was counted a few times. The gene calls are TRBV4-1 and TRBJ1-6; D not resolved. V shed 1 base and J shed 7 bases, with 8 bases lying between them. This CDR3 region has 14 residues. The germline gives CDR1 MGHRA, CDR2 YSYEKL. Here the CDR3 DNA reads TGCGCCAGCAGCCAAGTGGGCAGAAATTCACCCCTCCACTTT. It translates to CASSQVGRNSPLHF.

The V gene is TRBV5-1, the J gene TRBJ1-1; 8 positions match TRBD1. CDR3 length: 16 residues. With V trimmed by 4 bases and J by 6 bases, 14 bases remained unmatched. Germline V gene data show CDR1 as SGHRS and CDR2 as YFSETQ. CDR3 residues: CASSPVIGQGGSEAFF. For the CDR3, the DNA is TGCGCCAGCAGCCCCGTAATAGGACAGGGAGGGTCTGAAGCTTTCTTT.

The chain combines TRBV11-3 with TRBJ1-2; weak D call: TRBD1 (5 bases). Germline lookup yields CDR1 SGHNT and CDR2 YENEEA. V was pared by 5 bases and J by 6 bases, with 16 bases between. The CDR3 totals 14 residues. CDR3 sequence: CASSPGLRRDGYTF. The CDR3 DNA is TGTGCCAGCAGCCCGGGACTGAGGAGGGATGGCTACACCTTC.

The chain links TRBV5-4 to TRBJ2-7; D unresolved. V was pared by 4 bases and J by 6 bases, with 14 bases between. The CDR3 is 13 amino acids. Per germline, CDR1 SGHNT and CDR2 YYREEE (reference sequence). The chain's CDR3 is CASSPARLAEQYF. The CDR3 DNA sequence: TGTGCCAGCAGCCCCGCCCGATTGGCCGAGCAGTACTTC.

This sequence joins TRBV7-7 and TRBJ2-6, with 8 bases that match TRBD2. The CDR3 totals 16 residues. Germline CDR1 is SSHAT and CDR2 is FNYEAQ (reference sequence). V was clipped by 11 bases and J by 3 bases; unmatched bases: 12. CDR3 protein: CAVYSGTSHGANVLTF. Written as DNA, the CDR3 is TGTGCCGTCTATTCCGGGACTAGTCATGGGGCCAACGTCCTGACTTTC.

This clone was seen only a few times. The chain links TRBV10-3 to TRBJ2-3; 9 bases are shared with TRBD1. The CDR3 spans 15 residues. Trimming removed 11 bases from V and 2 bases from J; junction bases left unmatched: 11. Germline V gives CDR1 ENHRY, CDR2 SYGVKD. The CDR3 region is CASARDRVFTDTQYF. CDR3 bases: TGTGCCTCCGCCCGGGACAGGGTGTTCACAGATACGCAGTATTTT.